Below are 13 T cell receptor beta chains sequenced from a single sample in a study of esophageal squamous cell carcinoma under preoperative chemotherapy. MiXCR, run by TCRdb on the PCR reads, gives a single entry per CDR3 protein. The sample consists of some 16,000 distinct CDR3 sequences, more than 50% of them appearing once. Described time point: before preoperative PTX-NDP chemotherapy. This material was acquired from a patient given preoperative chemotherapy. Receptors were obtained from a human donor with esophageal squamous cell carcinoma. The donor label of this sample is uncertain.

The chain combines TRBV6-1 with TRBJ2-3; TRBD2 is a possible D gene (6 bases). The end of the DNA is better explained by TRBJ2-1, so the J call may be wrong. CDR1 is MNHNS, CDR2 SASEGT, per germline. There are 15 residues in the CDR3. This CDR3 reads CASQSGVGSYNEQFF. CDR3 nucleotide sequence: TGTGCCAGCCAGTCGGGGGTAGGTAGCTACAATGAGCAGTTCTTC.

CDR3 amino acids: CASSYSAGTYNEQFF. The CDR3 DNA follows: TGTGCCAGCAGTTACTCCGCGGGAACCTACAATGAGCAGTTCTTC. The chain recombines TRBV6-5 with TRBJ2-1, with a possible D match to TRBD2 (6 bases). V was clipped by 0 bases and J by 2 bases, with 8 bases between them. The germline V gene encodes CDR1 MNHEY and CDR2 SVGAGI. The CDR3 contains 15 residues.

This clonotype is labeled as medium-sized. The chain links TRBV6-1 to TRBJ2-3, with D perhaps matching TRBD2 (6 bases). Germline V CDR1 and CDR2: MNHNS, SASEGT. The CDR3 sequence is 14 residues long. Trimming stripped 2 bases from V and 5 bases from J, with 11 bases between. In DNA form, the CDR3 reads TGTGCCAGCAGTGAACAACTGGGGGGAGATACGCAGTATTTT. As protein: CASSEQLGGDTQYF.

This chain links TRBV7-2 with TRBJ2-1; D remains ambiguous. Trimming took off 7 bases at V and 10 bases at J, with 23 bases between the two ends. The CDR3 is 15 amino acids. Germline V gives CDR1 SGHTA, CDR2 FQGNSA. In nucleotides, the CDR3 is TGTGCCAGCACCATGGCCCTCGGGCCCTACTACGAGCAGTTCTTC. Encoded protein: CASTMALGPYYEQFF.

Of note for this clonotype: One junction end disagrees with the germline gene, perhaps due to a read error. The V gene is TRBV6-1, the J gene TRBJ2-4, with D perhaps TRBD1 or TRBD2 (5 bases each). The CDR3 covers 16 residues. Germline V gene data show CDR1 as MNHNS and CDR2 as SASEGT. In nucleotides, the CDR3 is TGTCTCAGCAGACCCCCGGGGCGGAGAGCCAAAAACATGCAGTATTTC. Encoded protein: CLSRPPGRRAKNMQYF.

The V gene is TRBV6-1, the J gene TRBJ2-3; possibly TRBD1 for D (6 bases). Germline-derived CDR1 and CDR2 are MNHNS and SASEGT. The germline V and J ends were trimmed by 8 bases and 5 bases, with 23 bases remaining between them. CDR3 size: 16 residues. The CDR3 DNA is TGTGCCAGCGGGGAAGGTGGGGGCGGACCCAAAGATACGCAGTATTTT. Amino acid sequence: CASGEGGGGPKDTQYF.

To note about this clonotype: Germline is not matched at one junction end, which may reflect a read error. The rearrangement uses TRBV27 and TRBJ2-3, with TRBD2 matching 9 bases. CDR1 MNHEY and CDR2 SMNVEV come from the germline V gene (reference sequence). The CDR3 consists of 22 residues. The CDR3 loop reads CASSLSYGDGRMERGAKDTQYF. DNA of the CDR3: TGTGCCAGCAGTTTATCTTACGGCGACGGACGGATGGAGCGGGGGGCCAAAGACACGCAGTATTTC.

At least ten counts were recorded for this clonotype. A read error may account for a junction end that differs from germline. The rearrangement uses TRBV6-1 and TRBJ2-5, with TRBD2 identical over 8 bases. This CDR3 has 16 amino acids. The germline gives CDR1 MNHNS, CDR2 SASEGT. In DNA, the CDR3 is TGTGCCAGCGGGGGGAACGGGGGGGGCGACCAAGAGACGCAGTACTTC. Amino acid sequence: CASGGNGGGDQETQYF.

Note on this clonotype: With a much larger clone just one base away, this may be a read error. The rearrangement joins TRBV6-1 to TRBJ2-1, with D maybe TRBD2 (7 bases). The germline gives CDR1 MNHNS, CDR2 SASEGT. The V end was cut by 6 bases, the J end by 13 bases, with 28 bases between. This CDR3 spans 16 amino acids. The CDR3 nucleotides read TGTGCCAGCAGCAAGGGGGGGCTCCCCGGAGGAAACATTCAGTTCTTC. Translated, it gives CASSKGGLPGGNIQFF.

This clonotype was picked up many times. It may be a read error: a sequence one base away is much more abundant. This chain connects TRBV7-2 to TRBJ2-1, with 10 nucleotides matching TRBD2. The J call may be mistaken, given a closer DNA end match to TRBJ2-7. The CDR3 length is 16 residues. CDR1 and CDR2 (germline): SGHTA, FQGNSA. CDR3 nucleotides: TGTGCCAGCAGCTTAGCGCTTAGCGGGAGGTCAAATGAGCAGTACTTC. This encodes CASSLALSGRSNEQYF.

The chain has TRBV24-1 and TRBJ2-1; 14 bases map to TRBD2. This CDR3 is 19 amino acids long. Germline trimming cut 1 base from V and 6 bases from J; bases unmatched to any gene: 10. CDR1 is KGHDR and CDR2 is SFDVKD in the germline V gene. The CDR3 sequence: CATSDLSRATSGRVNEQFF. The CDR3 bases are TGTGCCACCAGTGATTTAAGTAGGGCGACTAGCGGGAGGGTCAATGAGCAGTTCTTC.

On this clonotype: A read error may account for a junction end that differs from germline. The chain joins TRBV6-1 to TRBJ2-3, with D perhaps TRBD2 (7 bases). The J call may be faulty, since TRBJ2-5 better matches the DNA end. The CDR3 length is 16 residues. The germline CDR1 and CDR2 sequences are MNHNS and SASEGT. CDR3 nucleotide sequence: TGTGTCAGCGGTCGCAACGGGGGGCACGAGGAAGATACCCAGTACTTC. This gives the protein CVSGRNGGHEEDTQYF.

The chain links TRBV6-4 to TRBJ2-4; D call uncertain. Germline values: CDR1 MRHNA, CDR2 SNTAGT. The CDR3 length is 16 residues. V lost 7 bases to trimming and J lost 0 bases, with 16 bases between them. CDR3 amino acids: CASTPPGYLAKNIQYF. Here the CDR3 DNA reads TGTGCCAGCACTCCCCCGGGCTACCTAGCCAAAAACATTCAGTACTTC.